This is a list of T cell receptor beta chains from one sample in a study of shared clonotypes between healthy human individuals. The assay was immunoSEQ multiplex PCR, and TCRdb's table has in-frame clones only and misses some. The data show about 2.3 million clones, 80% to 95% seen once. The sequenced material came from naive CD4+ T cells from PBMCs. The origin of the receptors is a man between 18 and 29 years old in good health. Some clones in this sample may be carry-over from other donors' samples. The CDR3 runs from the conserved cysteine through the conserved F or W. Each record gives: D gene, V gene, clone size, J gene, CDR3 DNA, CDR3 protein. The D gene is left open where the match is weak. A row's size may be missing; if present it is once, few, many or a size class.

TRBD1	TRBV9	.	TRBJ2-7	TGTGCCAGCAGCGTCAGCCCGGACAGGAGCTCCTACGAGCAGTACTTC	CASSVSPDRSSYEQYF
TRBD1	TRBV7-2	.	TRBJ2-7	TGTGCCAGCAGCTTATTCATCGCAGGGGGCTCCTACGAGCAGTACTTC	CASSLFIAGGSYEQYF
TRBD1	TRBV6-5	.	TRBJ1-1	TGTGCCAGCAGTGGACAGGGAGGGTGGAAGACTGAAGCTTTCTTT	CASSGQGGWKTEAFF
.	TRBV9	.	TRBJ2-2	TGTGCCAGCAGCGCCTCCCCGTCCGCCGGGGAGCTGTTTTTT	CASSASPSAGELFF
.	TRBV28	.	TRBJ2-5	TGTGCCAGCAGTTCGAGACAGCAAGAGACCCAGTACTTC	CASSSRQQETQYF
TRBD2	TRBV11-1	.	TRBJ2-5	TGTGCCAGCACCCAAATTAAACTAGCGGAAGAGACCCAGTACTTC	CASTQIKLAEETQYF
.	TRBV28	.	TRBJ1-2	TGTGCCAGCAGCCTTACAGGCGTCGGAGGCTACACCTTC	CASSLTGVGGYTF
TRBD1	TRBV7-9	.	TRBJ1-4	TGTGCCAGCAGTGACAGGGGGCGGTCTAATGAAAAACTGTTTTTT	CASSDRGRSNEKLFF
.	TRBV11-2	.	TRBJ2-7	TGTGCCAGCAGCCCGCGGACTGGAACCTACGAGCAGTACTTC	CASSPRTGTYEQYF
.	TRBV4-1	.	TRBJ2-2	TGCGCCAGCAGCCAAAATGCAGGGGATGCCGGGGAGCTGTTTTTT	CASSQNAGDAGELFF
.	TRBV5-1	.	TRBJ2-7	TGCGCCAGCAGCTTGGAAGCAGGGTGGGAGCAGTACTTC	CASSLEAGWEQYF
.	TRBV9	.	TRBJ2-3	TGTGCCAGCAGCTCGCGGGCCACGCCGGAGTTTACTACGCAGTATTTT	CASSSRATPEFTTQYF
.	TRBV4-3	.	TRBJ2-1	TGCGCCAGCAGCCAAGATGTATTTATAAGGAATGAGCAGTTCTTC	CASSQDVFIRNEQFF
.	TRBV5-4	.	TRBJ1-1	TGTGCCAGCAGCTCGGGGGTGGGGGACACTGAAGCTTTCTTT	CASSSGVGDTEAFF
TRBD1	TRBV28	.	TRBJ1-5	TGTGCCAGCAGCTCCCGGGGACAGCGCAATCAGCCCCAGCATTTT	CASSSRGQRNQPQHF
TRBD2	TRBV29-1	.	TRBJ2-1	TGCAGCGCCGGGTTGAGAGGGAGCGGGAGTGCTGGCAATGAGCAGTTCTTC	CSAGLRGSGSAGNEQFF
.	TRBV5-8	.	TRBJ1-5	TGTGCCAGCAGCTTGGTACGGCATCAGCCCCAGCATTTT	CASSLVRHQPQHF
TRBD1	TRBV18	.	TRBJ1-1	TGTGCCAGCTCACCCGGGACAGTTGAAGCTTTCTTT	CASSPGTVEAFF
TRBD2	TRBV11-2	.	TRBJ2-5	TGTGCCAGCAGCCCGTCCCGGACTAGCGGGAGGGCCGGGGAGCAGTACTTC	CASSPSRTSGRAGEQYF
.	TRBV30	.	TRBJ2-5	TGTGCCTGGACGCTGGGGAGGTTTGTCGAGACCCAGTACTTC	CAWTLGRFVETQYF
.	TRBV6-1	.	TRBJ1-5	TGTGCCAGCAGTGAAGGCCAGGGATATCAGCCCCAGCATTTT	CASSEGQGYQPQHF
.	TRBV7-9	.	TRBJ2-3	TGTGCCAGCAGCCTCCGATGGGGCCGGTCGAGGGAGGGCACAGATACGCAGTATTTT	CASSLRWGRSREGTDTQYF
.	TRBV7-2	.	TRBJ1-5	TGTGCCAGCAGCTCGCGGGCCGCCAGCAATCAGCCCCAGCATTTT	CASSSRAASNQPQHF
.	TRBV5-4	.	TRBJ2-7	TGTGCCAGCAGCTTGGTTGGACCAGTCCACGAGCAGTACTTC	CASSLVGPVHEQYF
.	TRBV10-3	few	TRBJ2-4	TGTGCCAGACTACAAAACATTCAGTACTTC	CARLQNIQYF
.	TRBV14	.	TRBJ2-1	TGTGCCAGCAGCCAAGTGTACAATGAGCAGTTCTTC	CASSQVYNEQFF
TRBD2	TRBV7-2	.	TRBJ2-1	TGTGCCAGCAGCCTCGGACTAGCGGGAGGTATCGTGGGGTTCTTC	CASSLGLAGGIVGFF
.	TRBV4-1	.	TRBJ1-2	TGCGCCAGCAGCCAAGATTATGGTAACTATGGCTACACCTTC	CASSQDYGNYGYTF
TRBD2	TRBV29-1	.	TRBJ2-5	TGCAGCGTTGCTAGCGGCCAAGAGACCCAGTACTTC	CSVASGQETQYF
.	TRBV6-1	.	TRBJ2-3	TGTGCCAGCAGTGAAATCCGATCCTCCACAGATACGCAGTATTTT	CASSEIRSSTDTQYF
.	TRBV5-4	.	TRBJ2-1	TGTGCCAGCAGCTTGGCCCGGAATGAGCAGTTCTTC	CASSLARNEQFF
TRBD1	TRBV5-1	.	TRBJ2-1	TGCGCCAGCATAGCAGGGGGAAGGGACTACAATGAGCAGTTCTTC	CASIAGGRDYNEQFF
TRBD1	TRBV7-3	.	TRBJ2-3	TGTGCCAGCAGCTTAACCGGGACAGGGTTGACAGATACGCAGTATTTT	CASSLTGTGLTDTQYF
TRBD1	TRBV5-3	.	TRBJ2-5	TGTGCCAGAAGCCCACGGACAGGGGGCGAAGAGACCCAGTACTTC	CARSPRTGGEETQYF
.	TRBV7-9	.	TRBJ2-2	TGTGCCAGCCACGGGAACACCGGGGAGCTGTTTTTT	CASHGNTGELFF
.	TRBV29-1	.	TRBJ2-7	TGCAGCGTTAGGGGAGGATCCTACGAGCAGTACTTC	CSVRGGSYEQYF
TRBD2	TRBV4-1	.	TRBJ2-7	TGCGCCAGCAGCCAATGGTATTCCCATCGACTAGCGGGAGGGCTCGAGCAGTACTTC	CASSQWYSHRLAGGLEQYF
.	TRBV30	.	TRBJ1-1	TGTGCCTGGAGTCCACTACTTACTGAAGCTTTCTTT	CAWSPLLTEAFF